A single sample gave rise to the 29 T cell receptor beta chains below, sequenced in a study of early T cells in non-severe SARS-CoV-2 infection (dated by TCRdb to the early 2020s). The library was produced with 5' RACE. Sequencing instrument: NextSeq 500. The raw public reads went through TCRdb reprocessing: fastp at Q25, MiXCR clone calling, in-frame beta chains kept. Entries that share a CDR3 protein sequence are merged under the most common genes and DNA. A total of roughly 90,000 distinct CDR3 sequences appear in this sample, 14% of them only once. Roughly 6.5% of the sample is taken by the ten largest. Sequenced: whole blood. The receptor set was obtained from an adult who was a healthcare worker with PCR-confirmed SARS-CoV-2 infection or an uninfected control (not recorded which).

A few counts support this clonotype. The rearrangement links TRBV5-4 to TRBJ2-2, with TRBD1 matching over 7 bases. The germline CDR1 and CDR2 sequences are SGHNT and YYREEE (reference sequence). The CDR3 totals 16 residues. The V segment lost 3 bases and the J segment 0 bases; nucleotides outside the gene matches: 5. The CDR3: CASSSRDSTNTGELFF. The DNA of the CDR3 is TGTGCCAGCAGCTCCAGGGACAGCACGAACACCGGGGAGCTGTTTTTT. The whole variable domain, remainder taken from reference TRBV5-4 and TRBJ2-2, is ETGVTQSPTHLIKTRGQQVTLRCSSQSGHNTVSWYQQALGQGPQFIFQYYREEENGRGNFPPRFSGLQFPNYSSELNVNALELDDSALYLCASSSRDSTNTGELFFGEGSRLTVL.

This clonotype was recorded at least ten times. An end of the junction does not agree with germline; a read error may underlie this. The CDR3 protein is CASSSQGLKTEAFF. CDR3 bases: TGTGCCAGCAGCTCACAGGGGCTGAAGACTGAAGCTTTCTTT. The chain couples TRBV28 to TRBJ1-1, with TRBD1 identical over 7 bases. Germline assignment: CDR1 MDHEN and CDR2 SYDVKM. The CDR3 loop spans 14 amino acids.

The rearrangement uses TRBV29-1 and TRBJ1-1; D is unresolved. The V gene's germline CDR1 is SQVTM and CDR2 ANQGSEA. This CDR3 is 11 amino acids long. Trimming pared 6 bases from V and 0 bases from J, leaving 5 bases between. The DNA for the CDR3 is TGCAGCGTGGGTATGAACACTGAAGCTTTCTTT. This sequence encodes CSVGMNTEAFF.

The genes are TRBV11-2 and TRBJ2-1; D remains unclear. CDR1 is SGHAT and CDR2 is FQNNGV in the germline V gene. The CDR3 loop spans 17 amino acids. The V end was cut by 10 bases, the J end by 8 bases, with 30 bases between. The chain's CDR3 is CATRAGRWHSVEDEQFF. DNA for the CDR3: TGTGCCACCAGAGCAGGTCGTTGGCACTCCGTCGAGGATGAGCAGTTCTTC.

V and J are TRBV6-1 and TRBJ2-1; 7 positions agree with TRBD1. The V gene's germline CDR1 is MNHNS and CDR2 SASEGT. Trimming took 5 bases from V and 9 from J; bases not matched to a gene: 10. This CDR3 region has 14 residues. The CDR3 nucleotides are TGTGCCAGCAGTACCTACAGGGGATCGCTTGAGCAGTTCTTC. It specifies CASSTYRGSLEQFF.

The rearrangement joins TRBV5-5 to TRBJ1-6; 8 positions agree with TRBD1. V shed 2 bases, J shed 7 bases, and the junction held 2 bases outside the gene matches. CDR1 and CDR2 from the germline V gene are SGHKS and YYEKEE (reference sequence). The CDR3 has 14 residues. CDR3 protein: CASSLGTGNSPLHF. CDR3 nucleotides: TGTGCCAGCAGCTTAGGGACAGGAAATTCACCCCTCCACTTT.

J is TRBJ1-2 and V is TRBV7-6; TRBD1 matches 7 bases. Germline lookup yields CDR1 SGHVS and CDR2 FNYEAQ. J was trimmed by 1 base and V by 1 base; bases with no gene match: 15. The CDR3 consists of 19 residues. CDR3 protein: CASSLEVPTGIGVNYGYTF. In nucleotides, the CDR3 is TGTGCCAGCAGCTTAGAAGTCCCGACAGGGATCGGCGTTAACTATGGCTACACCTTC.

The J gene is TRBJ2-3, the V gene TRBV20-1, with 12 nucleotides matching TRBD2. J gave up 0 bases and V 1 base, and 11 bases lay outside the gene matches. This CDR3 has 19 amino acids. CDR1 is DFQATT and CDR2 is SNEGSKA in the germline V gene (reference sequence). The CDR3: CSARVLNLAGGLSTDTQYF. DNA of the CDR3: TGCAGTGCTAGAGTTCTTAATCTAGCGGGGGGGCTTAGCACAGATACGCAGTATTTT.

The chain has TRBV5-1 and TRBJ1-4; D is undetermined. The CDR3 runs to 15 residues. Germline-derived CDR1 and CDR2 are SGHRS and YFSETQ. The ends were cut back, 1 base at V and 5 bases at J, with 12 bases in the middle. CDR3 DNA: TGCGCCAGCAGCTTGACCCTTGACTTGAATGAAAAACTGTTTTTT. This sequence encodes CASSLTLDLNEKLFF.

V and J are TRBV2 and TRBJ1-6, with unresolved D. CDR3 size: 17 residues. Trimming cost V 3 bases and J 3 bases, with 15 bases left between them. Germline V lookup: CDR1 SNHLY, CDR2 FYNNEI. CDR3 protein: CASSERIRANYNSPLHF. Written as DNA, the CDR3 is TGTGCCAGCAGTGAGCGGATTCGGGCGAACTATAATTCACCCCTCCACTTT.

This clonotype was seen only a few times. The V and J genes are TRBV29-1 and TRBJ2-5; 7 nucleotides line up with TRBD2. Germline V lookup: CDR1 SQVTM, CDR2 ANQGSEA. This CDR3 contains 13 residues. Trimming took 7 bases from V and 5 from J; bases not matched to a gene: 10. The chain's CDR3 is CSASTLGRETQYF. In nucleotides, the CDR3 is TGCAGCGCCTCGACCCTCGGGAGGGAGACCCAGTACTTC.

This chain uses TRBV30 with TRBJ2-7; 7 bases fit TRBD2. Trimming cost V 0 bases and J 2 bases; bases outside gene matches: 4. The germline V gene has CDR1 GTSNPN and CDR2 SVGIG (reference sequence). The CDR3 loop spans 14 amino acids. DNA of the CDR3: TGTGCCTGGAGTGTGGGGAGGGGACCCTACGAGCAGTACTTC. It yields the protein CAWSVGRGPYEQYF.

The gene calls are TRBV6-1 and TRBJ2-1; 8 nucleotides align to TRBD2. Looked up from germline, CDR1 is MNHNS and CDR2 is SASEGT. This CDR3 contains 17 residues. Trimming at V came to 0 bases and at J to 4 bases, leaving 8 bases not matched to a gene. The CDR3: CASSEAGGGRHYNEQFF. The CDR3 nucleotides read TGTGCCAGCAGTGAAGCAGGCGGGGGGCGACATTACAATGAGCAGTTCTTC.

This chain joins TRBV29-1 and TRBJ2-7; TRBD2 might be the D (5 bases). V was pared by 7 bases and J by 2 bases, with 12 bases between. Germline CDR1 reads SQVTM; CDR2 reads ANQGSEA. The CDR3 has 12 amino acids. CDR3 DNA: TGCAGCGACACTAGAATGCCCTACGAGCAGTACTTC. It codes for CSDTRMPYEQYF.

There are a few counts of this clonotype. The V gene is TRBV29-1, the J gene TRBJ1-4; D possibly corresponds to TRBD1 (6 bases). Trimming took off 6 bases at V and 5 bases at J, with 13 bases between the two ends. Looked up from germline, CDR1 is SQVTM and CDR2 is ANQGSEA. The CDR3 contains 13 residues. CDR3 DNA sequence: TGCAGCGTACCGGGGGGCGAAAATGAAAAACTGTTTTTT. Translated, it gives CSVPGGENEKLFF.

A few counts support this clonotype. The J gene is TRBJ2-7, the V gene TRBV5-6; D tentatively fits TRBD1 or TRBD2 (5 bases each). This CDR3 is built from 19 residues. The V gene lost 7 bases and the J gene lost 12 bases, with 41 bases spanning the gap. The germline CDR1 and CDR2 sequences are SGHDT and YYEEEE. The CDR3 DNA reads TGTGCCAGCGCATCCCGGGGCAGCCAAAGAATATCAGAACCTCCCCGCGGGTACTTC. This gives the protein CASASRGSQRISEPPRGYF.

This clonotype has just a few counts. The chain employs TRBV12-3 or TRBV12-4 and TRBJ2-2; D tentatively reads TRBD1 or TRBD2 (6 bases each). The CDR3 loop spans 14 amino acids. V was pared by 4 bases and J by 5 bases, with 11 bases between. DNA for the CDR3: TGTGCCAGCAGTTCCCCGGGGGCGACCGGGGAGCTGTTTTTT. Protein: CASSSPGATGELFF.

This clonotype has just a few counts. This chain uses TRBV9 with TRBJ2-2; unclear D gene. This CDR3 is built from 16 residues. Trimming cost V 0 bases and J 0 bases, with 9 bases left between them. The germline V gene encodes CDR1 SGDLS and CDR2 YYNGEE. The CDR3 protein is CASSVESLANTGELFF. CDR3 bases: TGTGCCAGCAGCGTAGAAAGTCTAGCGAACACCGGGGAGCTGTTTTTT.

This clonotype was observed a few times. This chain uses TRBV29-1 with TRBJ2-3; D is unclear. The CDR3 totals 14 residues. V was pared by 4 bases and J by 3 bases, with 14 bases between. Germline CDR1 and CDR2: SQVTM and ANQGSEA. The CDR3 loop is CSVGSGRLTDTQYF. CDR3 bases: TGCAGCGTTGGGAGTGGCAGACTTACAGATACGCAGTATTTT.

This clonotype was found a few times. The CDR3 DNA sequence: TGTGCCAGCAGCTCCCGGACAGGGGGCAGTCCTAATTCACCCCTCCACTTT. Protein sequence: CASSSRTGGSPNSPLHF. The chain joins TRBV7-9 to TRBJ1-6; the match to TRBD1 covers 11 bases. Trimming took 4 bases from V and 6 from J; bases not matched to a gene: 8. This CDR3 spans 17 amino acids. Germline CDR1 is SEHNR and CDR2 is FQNEAQ (reference sequence).

V usage is TRBV18 and J usage is TRBJ1-3; 12 bases are shared with TRBD1. V dropped 4 bases and J dropped 2; count of bases not matched to a gene: 9. CDR1 KGHSH and CDR2 LQKENI come from the germline V gene. CDR3 size: 18 residues. The CDR3 spells CASSRTGTGGLAGNTIYF. The CDR3 coding sequence is TGTGCCAGCTCACGGACCGGGACAGGGGGCCTAGCTGGAAACACCATATATTTT.

In its sample, this clonotype was seen a few times. The J gene is TRBJ2-2, the V gene TRBV28; 7 positions match TRBD1. Germline lookup yields CDR1 MDHEN and CDR2 SYDVKM. J gave up 3 bases and V 5 bases, and 6 bases lay outside the gene matches. This CDR3 has 15 residues. DNA for the CDR3: TGTGCCAGCAGTCCCGACAGGGCGTACACCGGGGAGCTGTTTTTT. It codes for CASSPDRAYTGELFF.

The rearrangement joins TRBV5-1 to TRBJ1-4; 10 bases agree with TRBD1. CDR1 is SGHRS and CDR2 is YFSETQ in the germline V gene. The CDR3 is made up of 14 amino acids. After removal of 4 bases from V and 5 bases from J, the junction contained 2 bases not matched to a gene. CDR3 region: CASSRTGGNEKLFF. The CDR3 DNA sequence: TGCGCCAGCAGCAGGACAGGGGGGAATGAAAAACTGTTTTTT.

The chain recombines TRBV7-2 with TRBJ2-3; no reliable D call. V was clipped by 1 base and J by 0 bases, with 11 bases between them. The CDR3 sequence is 16 residues long. Germline V gene lookup returns CDR1 SGHTA and CDR2 FQGNSA. The CDR3 coding sequence is TGTGCCAGCAGCTTAGGCCAGTCCCCTAGCACAGATACGCAGTATTTT. Translated, it gives CASSLGQSPSTDTQYF.

The V call is TRBV11-2, the J call TRBJ2-2; D is perhaps TRBD1 (5 bases). The CDR3 has 14 residues. V was trimmed by 5 bases and J by 2 bases, leaving 9 bases between them. Germline lookup yields CDR1 SGHAT and CDR2 FQNNGV. CDR3: CASSTGHNTGELFF. The CDR3 bases are TGTGCCAGCAGCACTGGACACAACACCGGGGAGCTGTTTTTT. Combining the CDR3 with reference TRBV11-2 and TRBJ2-2 gives the whole variable domain EAGVAQSPRYKIIEKRQSVAFWCNPISGHATLYWYQQILGQGPKLLIQFQNNGVVDDSQLPKDRFSAERLKGVDSTLKIQPAKLEDSAVYLCASSTGHNTGELFFGEGSRLTVL.

This clonotype was seen only a few times. This chain connects TRBV28 to TRBJ2-3, with 9 bases identical to TRBD1. V dropped 3 bases and J dropped 1; count of bases not matched to a gene: 2. CDR3 length: 15 amino acids. The germline gives CDR1 MDHEN, CDR2 SYDVKM. The CDR3 loop reads CASSLNRGRTDTQYF. CDR3 sequence (DNA): TGTGCCAGCAGTTTGAACAGGGGGCGCACAGATACGCAGTATTTT.

This clonotype was observed many times. The chain links TRBV7-2 to TRBJ1-1; 9 nucleotides line up with TRBD1. This CDR3 has 13 residues. Germline V CDR1 and CDR2: SGHTA, FQGNSA. Trimming cost V 5 bases and J 3 bases; bases outside gene matches: 1. The CDR3: CASSRDRDTEAFF. Written as DNA, the CDR3 is TGTGCCAGCAGCAGGGACAGGGACACTGAAGCTTTCTTT. Full variable domain (rest looked up from reference TRBV7-2 and TRBJ1-1): GAGVSQSPSNKVTEKGKDVELRCDPISGHTALYWYRQSLGQGLEFLIYFQGNSAPDKSGLPSDRFSAERTGGSVSTLTIQRTQQEDSAVYLCASSRDRDTEAFFGQGTRLTVV.

This clonotype showed up many times. The genes are TRBV7-8 and TRBJ1-4; no clear D gene. Trimming stripped 1 base from V and 11 bases from J, with 11 bases between. CDR3 length: 13 amino acids. Per the germline V gene, CDR1 is SGHVS and CDR2 is FQNEAQ. Here the CDR3 DNA reads TGTGCCAGCAGCTTAGAGGAGGGCGGGAAACTGTTTTTT. It is translated as CASSLEEGGKLFF. The full variable domain, its missing parts supplied by reference TRBV7-8 and TRBJ1-4, is GAGVSQSPRYKVAKRGQDVALRCDPISGHVSLFWYQQALGQGPEFLTYFQNEAQLDKSGLPSDRFFAERPEGSVSTLKIQRTQQEDSAVYLCASSLEEGGKLFFGSGTQLSVL.

There are a few counts of this clonotype. The V gene is TRBV10-3, the J gene TRBJ1-1; the D gene is possibly TRBD1 (5 bases). This CDR3 contains 12 residues. In germline, CDR1 is ENHRY, CDR2 SYGVKD. V was clipped by 11 bases and J by 0 bases, with 10 bases between them. The CDR3 sequence is CAGGAMNTEAFF. The CDR3 DNA follows: TGTGCCGGCGGGGCAATGAACACTGAAGCTTTCTTT.